This T cell receptor beta chain was identified during a study of blood T cell repertoires in COVID-19 (TCRdb year 2020). About the study as a whole: Samples from collaborators originated in the United States, Italy and Spain and spanned both the acute and convalescent phases of COVID-19. The sample metadata nearly always contained a de-identified subject ID, COVID-19 status, age in years and sex. Where available, HLA class I and class II types were obtained from metadata supplied by the sample provider rather than from assay-based typing. The repertoires were released in a freely available public database intended as a resource for research on the immune response to SARS-CoV-2. The dataset comprised deeply sampled blood TCRbeta repertoires from subjects exposed to, actively infected with, or recovered from COVID-19. The prospective study material was composed of cDNA or gDNA derived from T cells, B-cell-depleted T cells, or PBMCs. Samples were obtained from the ongoing ImmuneRACE study (first 160 participants) and from 1,254 subjects provided by 6 global collaborators. General findings and caveats noted by the study authors: The amount of clinical and demographic metadata varied by source and participant and was provided uncurated.

The CDR3 spans 17 residues, from the cysteine through the phenylalanine. The retained sequence is limited to the CDR3, 51 bases, with the frame set at the first base. CDR1 and CDR2, looked up from the germline V gene, are MNHEY and SVGEGT. V drops 2 bases and J drops 5 bases, leaving 21 bases in between. TCRbeta CDR3 regions were amplified from genomic DNA by means of the immunoSEQ Assay, a bias-controlled multiplex PCR. The source study handled its data this way. Nucleated cell counts per sample were estimated from amplification of reference gene primers within the assay. Sequence reads were collapsed and filtered to measure the absolute abundance of every unique TCRbeta CDR3 rearrangement. Productive Simpson clonality was computed per sample as the square root of Simpson's diversity index over productive rearrangements. As stored in TCRdb, this immuneACCESS dataset retains in-frame rearrangements with V and J assigned. A fraction of the clones does not appear; measured against another copy, unresolved V genes explain less than half of the discrepancy, and the remainder lacks a known reason. The DNA gave D and trimming, while V, J and clone size come from that table. Here the sample has about 52,000 clones; approximately 91% occur a single time. The leading ten clones occupy more than 5.5% of the sample.

The sample holds a few counts of this clone. It lacks a known antigen. Base quality data are lacking; no much larger clone is found one base away. Collaborating institutions collected whole blood in K2EDTA tubes following their own protocols. Collaborator samples were shipped for TCRbeta analysis as frozen whole blood, isolated PBMCs, or DNA extracted from either sample type. Sequenced input: peripheral blood. This TCR derives from a man aged 50 to 60 with active COVID-19. The sequence is built from TRBV6-2 or TRBV6-3 and TRBJ2-5; the D region possibly corresponds to TRBD1 (6 bases align). CDR3 loop: CASSYIGRLGGSETQYF. The DNA sequence is given as TGTGCCAGCAGTTACATTGGGCGTCTAGGGGGTTCGGAGACCCAGTACTTC.